This T cell receptor (beta chain) was recorded in a study of metastatic and nonmetastatic thyroid tumors. Methods used by the authors: A distant-metastasis classifier for papillary thyroid cancer was built using CDR3 differences across clinicopathological groups. TCRdb called clones again from the PCR reads with MiXCR. TCRdb, not the authors, supplied the V and J calls. The repertoire consists of about 24,000 clones, with 20% to 30% occurring once and the leading ten covering around 12%. Ahead of thyroid surgery, no patient had received treatment of any kind. The TCR originated in a male donor with papillary thyroid cancer or a benign thyroid nodule (not recorded which). Some clones in this sample may be carry-over from other donors' samples. Sequenced: tumor tissue.

CDR3 sequence reads: CASSPRDIQETQYF. The CDR3, as DNA: TGTGCCAGCAGTCCTCGGGACATCCAAGAGACCCAGTACTTC. The rearrangement links TRBV6-2 or TRBV6-3 to TRBJ2-5, with a tentative D call TRBD1 (6 bases). The length of the CDR3 is 14 residues. V lost 5 bases and J 1 base, leaving 11 bases between the germline ends. The V gene's germline CDR1 is MNHEY and CDR2 SVGEGT.